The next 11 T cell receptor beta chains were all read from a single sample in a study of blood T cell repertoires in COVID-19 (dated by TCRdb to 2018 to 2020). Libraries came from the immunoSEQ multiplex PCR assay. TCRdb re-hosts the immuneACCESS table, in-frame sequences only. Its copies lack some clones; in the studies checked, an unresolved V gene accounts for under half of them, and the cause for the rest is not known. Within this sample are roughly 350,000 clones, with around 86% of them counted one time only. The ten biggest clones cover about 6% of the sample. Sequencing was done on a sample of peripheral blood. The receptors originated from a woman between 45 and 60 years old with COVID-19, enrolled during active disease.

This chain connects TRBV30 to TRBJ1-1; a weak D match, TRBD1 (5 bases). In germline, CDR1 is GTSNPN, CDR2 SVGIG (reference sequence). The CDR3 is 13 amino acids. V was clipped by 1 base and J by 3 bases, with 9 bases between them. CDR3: CAWSDRSDTEAFF. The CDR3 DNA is TGTGCCTGGAGTGACAGGTCGGACACTGAAGCTTTCTTT.

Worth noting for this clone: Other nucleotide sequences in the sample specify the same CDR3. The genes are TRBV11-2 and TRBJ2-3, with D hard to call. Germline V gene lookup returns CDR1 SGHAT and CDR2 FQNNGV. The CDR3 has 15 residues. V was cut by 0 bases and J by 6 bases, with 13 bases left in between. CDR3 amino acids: CASSLEATRRDTQYF. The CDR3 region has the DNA TGTGCCAGCAGCTTAGAGGCCACGCGCAGGGATACGCAGTATTTT. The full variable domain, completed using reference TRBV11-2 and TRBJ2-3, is EAGVAQSPRYKIIEKRQSVAFWCNPISGHATLYWYQQILGQGPKLLIQFQNNGVVDDSQLPKDRFSAERLKGVDSTLKIQPAKLEDSAVYLCASSLEATRRDTQYFGPGTRLTVL.

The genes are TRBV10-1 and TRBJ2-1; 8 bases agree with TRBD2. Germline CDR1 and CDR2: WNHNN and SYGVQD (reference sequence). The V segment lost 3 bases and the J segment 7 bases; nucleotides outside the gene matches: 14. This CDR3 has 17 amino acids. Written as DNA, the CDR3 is TGCGCCAGCAGTGACCCCCGGGGGGGACTCTCGTGGAATGAGCAGTTCTTC. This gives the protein CASSDPRGGLSWNEQFF.

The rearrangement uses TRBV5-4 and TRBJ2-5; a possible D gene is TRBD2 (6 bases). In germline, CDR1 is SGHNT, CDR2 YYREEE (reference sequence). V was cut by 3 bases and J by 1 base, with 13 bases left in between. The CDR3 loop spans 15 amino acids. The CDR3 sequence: CASSSRTNPQETQYF. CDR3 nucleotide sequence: TGTGCCAGCAGCTCCAGGACTAACCCCCAAGAGACCCAGTACTTC.

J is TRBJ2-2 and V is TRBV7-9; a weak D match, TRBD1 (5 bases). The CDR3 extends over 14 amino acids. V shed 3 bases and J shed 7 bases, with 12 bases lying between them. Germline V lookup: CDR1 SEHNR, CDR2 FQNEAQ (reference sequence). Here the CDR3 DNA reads TGTGCCAGCAGCTTCGATAGGGGTTTCGGGGAGCTGTTTTTT. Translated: CASSFDRGFGELFF.

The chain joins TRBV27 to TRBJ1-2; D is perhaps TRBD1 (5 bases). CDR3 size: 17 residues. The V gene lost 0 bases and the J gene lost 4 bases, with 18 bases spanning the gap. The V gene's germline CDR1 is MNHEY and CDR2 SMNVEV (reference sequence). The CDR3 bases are TGTGCCAGCAGTTTATCAACAGGAACTATTTCCTTCTATGGCTACACCTTC. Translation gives CASSLSTGTISFYGYTF.

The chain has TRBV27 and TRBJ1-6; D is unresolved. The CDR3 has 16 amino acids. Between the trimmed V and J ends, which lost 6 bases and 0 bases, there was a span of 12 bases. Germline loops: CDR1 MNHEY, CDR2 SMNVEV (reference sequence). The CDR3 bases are TGTGCCAGCAGCCCCGGACTGAGCTCCTATAATTCACCCCTCCACTTT. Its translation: CASSPGLSSYNSPLHF.

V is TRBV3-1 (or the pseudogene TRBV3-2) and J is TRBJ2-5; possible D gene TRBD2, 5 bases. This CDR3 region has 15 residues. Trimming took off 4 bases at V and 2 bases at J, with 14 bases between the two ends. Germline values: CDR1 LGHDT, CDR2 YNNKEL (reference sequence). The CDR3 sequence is CASSRQLRDQETQYF. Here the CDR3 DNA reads TGTGCCAGCAGCCGCCAACTACGGGATCAAGAGACCCAGTACTTC.

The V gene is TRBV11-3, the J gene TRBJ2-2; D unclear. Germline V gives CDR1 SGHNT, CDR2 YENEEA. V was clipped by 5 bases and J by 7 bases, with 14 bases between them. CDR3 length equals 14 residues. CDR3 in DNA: TGTGCCAGCAGCCACTCGTCGTTGAGCGGGGAGCTGTTTTTT. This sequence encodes CASSHSSLSGELFF.

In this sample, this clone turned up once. The CDR3 DNA reads as TGTGCCAGCAGCCCGCCCGGGAGGAATTCACCCCTCCACTTT. Amino acid sequence: CASSPPGRNSPLHF. V and J are TRBV7-9 and TRBJ1-6; D is unclear. Trimming pared 5 bases from V and 7 bases from J, leaving 12 bases between. The CDR3 runs 14 residues. Germline CDR1 reads SEHNR; CDR2 reads FQNEAQ (reference sequence). The full variable domain, its missing parts supplied by reference TRBV7-9 and TRBJ1-6, is DTGVSQNPRHKITKRGQNVTFRCDPISEHNRLYWYRQTLGQGPEFLTYFQNEAQLEKSRLLSDRFSAERPKGSFSTLEIQRTEQGDSAMYLCASSPPGRNSPLHFGNGTRLTVT.

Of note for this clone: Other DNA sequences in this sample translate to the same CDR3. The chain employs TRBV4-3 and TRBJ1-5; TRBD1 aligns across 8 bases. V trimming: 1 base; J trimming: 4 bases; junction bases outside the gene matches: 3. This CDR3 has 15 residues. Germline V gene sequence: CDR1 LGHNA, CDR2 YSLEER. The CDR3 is CASSQGTGRNQPQHF. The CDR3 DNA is TGCGCCAGCAGCCAAGGGACAGGGAGGAATCAGCCCCAGCATTTT.